Listed here are 30 T cell receptor beta chains from one sample, sequenced in a study of blood T cell repertoires in COVID-19. TCRdb's table, derived via immunoSEQ multiplex PCR, lists solely in-frame clones and lacks some. The sample has approximately 68,000 clones; roughly 80% are singletons. The sequencing sample was made of peripheral blood. Receptors originate from a woman aged 55-69 years with acute or convalescent COVID-19.

The CDR3 region has the DNA TGTGCCAGCAGCAAGAAGGGACAGGGGCTTTTTTATGGCTACACCTTC. It specifies CASSKKGQGLFYGYTF. This chain uses TRBV21-1 with TRBJ1-2; the DNA was not used to check the table's D call, TRBD1. TRBV21-1 is given as a pseudogene. This CDR3 comprises 16 residues.

This sequence joins TRBV7-9 and TRBJ1-4, with 7 bases lining up with TRBD1. Germline trimming cut 7 bases from V and 8 bases from J; bases unmatched to any gene: 10. The CDR3 runs to 14 residues. CDR1 and CDR2 from the germline V gene are SEHNR and FQNEAQ (reference sequence). In DNA form, the CDR3 reads TGTGCCAGCACCAACAGGGGCCGGTTGGAAAAACTGTTTTTT. This sequence encodes CASTNRGRLEKLFF.

The chain joins TRBV5-5 to TRBJ1-5; possible D gene TRBD1, 5 bases. Trimming removed 4 bases from V and 4 bases from J, with 12 bases in between. This CDR3 is 14 amino acids long. Germline CDR1 is SGHKS and CDR2 is YYEKEE (reference sequence). In nucleotides, the CDR3 is TGTGCCAGCAGCGAAGGGGCAGGAAATCAGCCCCAGCATTTT. Protein: CASSEGAGNQPQHF.

This rearrangement joins TRBV3-1 (or the pseudogene TRBV3-2) to TRBJ2-2, with TRBD1 matching over 7 bases. The CDR3 has 16 amino acids. Germline loops: CDR1 LGHDT, CDR2 YNNKEL (reference sequence). Unmatched junction bases numbered 8, after V lost 1 base and J lost 6 bases. The CDR3 spells CASSQVLRGPAGELFF. CDR3 nucleotide sequence: TGTGCCAGCAGCCAAGTGCTTAGGGGGCCAGCCGGGGAGCTGTTTTTT.

This sequence joins TRBV6-5 and TRBJ1-4; 8 nucleotides match TRBD1. The V gene's germline CDR1 is MNHEY and CDR2 SVGAGI. The CDR3 sequence is 15 residues long. The trim removed 6 bases at V and 8 bases at J, leaving 11 bases unmatched. The CDR3 DNA reads TGTGCCAGCAGCCCCCGCGACAGGGGAGGGGAAAAACTGTTTTTT. This sequence encodes CASSPRDRGGEKLFF.

This sequence joins TRBV5-4 and TRBJ2-7; weak D call: TRBD2 (5 bases). The CDR3 loop spans 14 amino acids. CDR1 is SGHNT, CDR2 YYREEE, per germline (reference sequence). The V and J ends lost 2 bases and 0 bases respectively, with 9 bases between them. The CDR3 DNA is TGTGCCAGCAGCTTCGGACTTCTCTCCTACGAGCAGTACTTC. This sequence encodes CASSFGLLSYEQYF.

This chain's CDR3 is CASSQVRGRTEAFF. Here the CDR3 DNA reads TGTGCCAGCAGCCAAGTCAGGGGGCGCACTGAAGCTTTCTTT. The rearrangement joins TRBV3-1 (or the pseudogene TRBV3-2) to TRBJ1-1; 8 bases agree with TRBD1. Trimming took 1 base from V and 4 from J; bases not matched to a gene: 2. Per germline, CDR1 LGHDT and CDR2 YNNKEL (reference sequence). The CDR3 is 14 amino acids.

The chain employs TRBV5-1 and TRBJ1-2, with D unresolved. This CDR3 spans 15 amino acids. Trimming left V 0 bases short and J 7 bases short, with 16 bases between. CDR1 and CDR2 from the germline V gene are SGHRS and YFSETQ. This CDR3 reads CASSLGSPDGSGYTF. CDR3 coding DNA: TGCGCCAGCAGCTTGGGAAGCCCCGACGGGAGTGGCTACACCTTC.

J is TRBJ1-2 and V is TRBV6-6, with D tentatively TRBD1 (6 bases). Deletions cut 5 bases from V and 4 bases from J, with 11 bases between. The germline CDR1 and CDR2 sequences are MNHNY and SVGAGI (reference sequence). There are 13 residues in the CDR3. The DNA for the CDR3 is TGTGCCAGCAGTGATGACAGGATCTATGGCTACACCTTC. As protein: CASSDDRIYGYTF.

The CDR3 reads CASSLHTGGTGELFF. CDR3 nucleotides: TGTGCCAGCAGCCTACACACAGGGGGCACCGGGGAGCTGTTTTTT. V gene TRBV11-2 combines with J gene TRBJ2-2, with 8 bases identical to TRBD1. With 5 bases clipped from V and 4 bases from J, the junction kept 6 bases outside the gene matches. The CDR3 extends over 15 amino acids. The germline V gene encodes CDR1 SGHAT and CDR2 FQNNGV.

This chain connects TRBV6-1 to TRBJ1-5; D unclear. This CDR3 is built from 13 residues. With 2 bases removed from V and 4 bases from J, the gap between germline ends came to 6 bases. Germline-derived CDR1 and CDR2 are MNHNS and SASEGT. The CDR3 nucleotides are TGTGCCAGCAGTGAACCGGGAAATCAGCCCCAGCATTTT. Protein sequence: CASSEPGNQPQHF.

This CDR3 reads CASSLNMRMEGYTF. DNA for the CDR3: TGCGCCAGCAGCTTAAACATGAGGATGGAGGGCTACACCTTC. The chain is built from TRBV5-1 and TRBJ1-2; D not certain. Per germline, CDR1 SGHRS and CDR2 YFSETQ. Trimming cost V 2 bases and J 8 bases, with 16 bases left between them. The length of the CDR3 is 14 residues.

The chain recombines TRBV5-1 with TRBJ2-1; D is perhaps TRBD2 (6 bases). CDR3 length: 14 amino acids. V was clipped by 7 bases and J by 7 bases, with 18 bases between them. Germline CDR1 is SGHRS and CDR2 is YFSETQ. The CDR3 DNA reads TGCGCCAGCTATGAAGACTTGAGCGGGAATGAGCAGTTCTTC. Protein sequence: CASYEDLSGNEQFF.

The chain has TRBV6-1 and TRBJ2-1, with a weak D call TRBD1 (6 bases). Trimming shortened V by 1 base and J by 4 bases, and 11 bases separated the two germline ends. In germline, CDR1 is MNHNS, CDR2 SASEGT. The CDR3 runs 15 residues. The CDR3 sequence: CASSEGQGMYNEQFF. The CDR3, as DNA: TGTGCCAGCAGTGAAGGGCAGGGGATGTACAATGAGCAGTTCTTC.

This clone came up once. The J gene is TRBJ1-2, the V gene TRBV12-3 or TRBV12-4, with D tentatively TRBD1 (6 bases). V lost 5 bases and J lost 14, with 18 bases in between. This CDR3 is 12 amino acids long. The CDR3 DNA follows: TGTGCCAGCAGTAGCACGGGGACATGGAGGACCTTC. It codes for CASSSTGTWRTF.

The chain has TRBV2 and TRBJ2-1, with TRBD2 matching 13 bases. The germline gives CDR1 SNHLY, CDR2 FYNNEI. There are 18 residues in the CDR3. The junction had 8 bases not matched to a gene; V was cut back by 2 bases and J by 4 bases. CDR3 region: CASSEPRTSGGWYNEQFF. CDR3 nucleotides: TGTGCCAGCAGTGAACCTAGGACTAGCGGGGGATGGTACAATGAGCAGTTCTTC.

This chain links TRBV3-1 (or the pseudogene TRBV3-2) with TRBJ2-2; the match to TRBD2 covers 8 bases. The trim removed 2 bases at V and 5 bases at J, leaving 7 bases unmatched. The germline CDR1 and CDR2 sequences are LGHDT and YNNKEL (reference sequence). CDR3 length equals 16 residues. The CDR3 DNA reads as TGTGCCAGCAGCCAACCGGCGGGGGGCGGTACCGGGGAGCTGTTTTTT. Encoded protein: CASSQPAGGGTGELFF.

This rearrangement joins TRBV19 to TRBJ1-1; TRBD1 is a possible D gene (6 bases). This CDR3 is 13 amino acids long. V was clipped by 7 bases and J by 0 bases, with 9 bases between them. The V gene's germline CDR1 is LNHDA and CDR2 SQIVND (reference sequence). CDR3 bases: TGTGCCAGTATAAGGGGGTTGAACACTGAAGCTTTCTTT. Its translation: CASIRGLNTEAFF.

The chain links TRBV7-6 to TRBJ1-1, with D unclear. The CDR3 covers 14 residues. V was trimmed by 2 bases and J by 5 bases, leaving 12 bases between them. The germline V gene has CDR1 SGHVS and CDR2 FNYEAQ. The CDR3 nucleotides are TGTGCCAGCAGCTTAAACTCACCGGGGACTGAAGCTTTCTTT. Translation gives CASSLNSPGTEAFF. The variable domain in full, completed from reference TRBV7-6 and TRBJ1-1, reads GAGVSQSPRYKVTKRGQDVALRCDPISGHVSLYWYRQALGQGPEFLTYFNYEAQQDKSGLPNDRFSAERPEGSISTLTIQRTEQRDSAMYRCASSLNSPGTEAFFGQGTRLTVV.

This clone is a singleton in its sample. The chain has TRBV2 and TRBJ1-6, with TRBD1 matching 9 bases. After removal of 10 bases from V and 3 bases from J, the junction contained 4 bases not matched to a gene. The CDR3 sequence is 14 residues long. The germline CDR1 and CDR2 sequences are SNHLY and FYNNEI. The DNA of the CDR3 is TGTGCCAAGGAGACAGGGGGCTATAATTCACCCCTCCACTTT. Its protein product is CAKETGGYNSPLHF.

The CDR3 coding sequence is TGTGCCAGCAGCACGGACAGGGTTTATGGCTACACCTTC. Its translation: CASSTDRVYGYTF. The J gene is TRBJ1-2, the V gene TRBV7-9; 8 positions match TRBD1. V gave up 5 bases and J gave up 5 bases; unmatched junction bases: 4. This CDR3 comprises 13 residues. Germline CDR1 SEHNR, CDR2 FQNEAQ (reference sequence).

The gene calls are TRBV7-2 and TRBJ1-1; 9 positions agree with TRBD1. The CDR3 has 16 amino acids. CDR1 is SGHTA and CDR2 is FQGNSA in the germline V gene. V shed 3 bases, J shed 4 bases, and the junction held 9 bases outside the gene matches. CDR3 in DNA: TGTGCCAGCAGCTTCCTTGGGACAGGGTTGATCACTGAAGCTTTCTTT. Translation gives CASSFLGTGLITEAFF.

The rearrangement uses TRBV15 and TRBJ1-5; D remains unclear. The CDR3 totals 15 residues. Germline loops: CDR1 LNHNV, CDR2 YYDKDF (reference sequence). Trimming left V 5 bases short and J 3 bases short, with 14 bases between. The CDR3 nucleotides read TGTGCCACCAGCGACGACACCCCAAACAATCAGCCCCAGCATTTT. Its translation: CATSDDTPNNQPQHF.

V gene TRBV9 combines with J gene TRBJ1-6, with D perhaps matching TRBD1 (5 bases). The CDR3 runs to 14 residues. Germline V lookup: CDR1 SGDLS, CDR2 YYNGEE. The V and J ends lost 0 bases and 7 bases respectively, with 8 bases between them. In DNA form, the CDR3 reads TGTGCCAGCAGCGTAGGGACACAAAATTCACCCCTCCACTTT. Amino acid sequence: CASSVGTQNSPLHF. The full variable domain, in which reference TRBV9 and TRBJ1-6 provide the parts outside the CDR3, is DSGVTQTPKHLITATGQRVTLRCSPRSGDLSVYWYQQSLDQGLQFLIQYYNGEERAKGNILERFSAQQFPDLHSELNLSSLELGDSALYFCASSVGTQNSPLHFGNGTRLTVT.

The rearrangement joins TRBV5-1 to TRBJ1-2; TRBD1 aligns across 9 bases. CDR1 is SGHRS, CDR2 YFSETQ, per germline. Germline trimming cut 3 bases from V and 6 bases from J; bases unmatched to any gene: 6. This CDR3 contains 14 residues. The CDR3 is CASSWDRAGDGYTF. In DNA form, the CDR3 reads TGCGCCAGCAGCTGGGACAGGGCGGGGGATGGCTACACCTTC.

V and J are TRBV6-1 and TRBJ1-4; D remains ambiguous. The V gene lost 0 bases and the J gene lost 6 bases, with 11 bases spanning the gap. This CDR3 is 15 amino acids long. Germline V lookup: CDR1 MNHNS, CDR2 SASEGT. The CDR3 DNA reads TGTGCCAGCAGTGAAGCACGGAGATCCCATGAAAAACTGTTTTTT. Its translation is CASSEARRSHEKLFF.

This clone appeared once. The chain has TRBV6-6 and TRBJ1-5, with TRBD1 identical over 7 bases. Per the germline V gene, CDR1 is MNHNY and CDR2 is SVGAGI (reference sequence). The CDR3 spans 16 residues. The V segment lost 5 bases and the J segment 7 bases; nucleotides outside the gene matches: 14. The CDR3, as DNA: TGTGCCAGCAGTCCTTCTGGACAGGCCATACGGCAGCCCCAGCATTTT. It is translated as CASSPSGQAIRQPQHF.

This chain links TRBV3-1 (or the pseudogene TRBV3-2) with TRBJ1-2; D is perhaps TRBD1 (5 bases). This CDR3 contains 15 residues. Germline V gives CDR1 LGHDT, CDR2 YNNKEL (reference sequence). V was clipped by 0 bases and J by 8 bases, with 16 bases between them. The CDR3 sequence: CASSQEGLPGRGYTF. The DNA for the CDR3 is TGTGCCAGCAGCCAAGAGGGACTGCCCGGGAGGGGCTACACCTTC.

The table lists this clone with a count of one. The chain recombines TRBV25-1 with TRBJ1-2, with 9 bases aligning to TRBD1. CDR1 and CDR2 (germline): MGHDK, SYGVNS. This CDR3 has 15 residues. V shed 2 bases, J shed 5 bases, and the junction held 6 bases outside the gene matches. The CDR3 coding sequence is TGTGCCAGCAGTGAAAGGGACAGGGATGGGTATGGCTACACCTTC. As protein: CASSERDRDGYGYTF.

This clone was detected once. The gene calls are TRBV10-2 and TRBJ1-2, with D hard to call. The CDR3 is made up of 14 amino acids. V was cut by 3 bases and J by 4 bases, with 12 bases left in between. Germline CDR1 WSHSY, CDR2 SAAADI. The CDR3 loop is CASSELQYSYGYTF. CDR3 DNA: TGCGCCAGCAGTGAATTGCAATACTCCTATGGCTACACCTTC.